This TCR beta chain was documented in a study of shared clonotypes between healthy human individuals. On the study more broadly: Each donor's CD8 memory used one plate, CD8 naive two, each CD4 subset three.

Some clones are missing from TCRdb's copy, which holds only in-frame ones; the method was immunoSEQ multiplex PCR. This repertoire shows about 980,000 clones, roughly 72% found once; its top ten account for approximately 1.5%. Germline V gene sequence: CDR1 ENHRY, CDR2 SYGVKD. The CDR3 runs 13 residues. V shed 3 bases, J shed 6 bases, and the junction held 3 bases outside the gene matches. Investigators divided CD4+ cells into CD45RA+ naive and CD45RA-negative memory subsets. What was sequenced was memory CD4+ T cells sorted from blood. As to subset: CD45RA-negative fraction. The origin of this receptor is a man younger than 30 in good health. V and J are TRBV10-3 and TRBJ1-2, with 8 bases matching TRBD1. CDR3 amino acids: CAISDRGQDGYTF. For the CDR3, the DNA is TGTGCCATCAGTGACAGGGGGCAGGATGGCTACACCTTC.